The clone carrying this T cell receptor beta chain has more than one count but fewer than ten. Its antigen is unknown. The data originate from a study of T-cell reconstitution after alpha-beta-depleted transplantation in children. Study-level points and caveats: Among T cells one year after transplant, newly produced cells accounted for most counts and diversity.

Construction of the TCRbeta library involved unique molecular identifiers. Each CDR3 protein gets one entry after TCRdb re-called the PCR reads with MiXCR. This sample has about 610,000 distinct CDR3 sequences, with over 20% found just once. Germline loops: CDR1 SGHRS, CDR2 YFSETQ. With 3 bases clipped from V and 5 bases from J, the junction kept 9 bases outside the gene matches. The CDR3 has 15 amino acids. The clonotype was recovered from a boy in the first two years of life with Wiskott-Aldrich syndrome, due to receive a stem cell transplant. The specimen comprised PBMCs, sampled before TCRalphabeta/CD19-depleted stem cell transplant. The chain combines TRBV5-1 with TRBJ2-3, with 7 bases aligning to TRBD1. CDR3 in amino acids: CASSSRDSSRDTQYF. CDR3 in DNA: TGCGCCAGCAGCTCGAGGGACAGTTCGAGAGATACGCAGTATTTT. Using reference TRBV5-1 and TRBJ2-3 for the parts outside the CDR3, the full variable domain is KAGVTQTPRYLIKTRGQQVTLSCSPISGHRSVSWYQQTPGQGLQFLFEYFSETQRNKGNFPGRFSGRQFSNSRSEMNVSTLELGDSALYLCASSSRDSSRDTQYFGPGTRLTVL.